A selection of T cell receptor beta chains follows, all from one sample in a study of T cell responses to AZD1222 COVID-19 vaccine. Sequencing was performed with immunoSEQ multiplex PCR; in TCRdb, only in-frame clones are kept and a portion is missing. In the table there are approximately 150,000 clones, roughly 93% of which are singletons. The input for sequencing was peripheral blood, taken on day 0 of AZD1222 vaccination. Receptors originate from an adult in good health. The CDR3 runs from the conserved cysteine through the conserved F or W. D genes are given only for firm matches. Size tells how often a clone was seen (once, few, many) or the class of an expanded clone, and some rows leave it out.

abundance,v_gene,j_gene,d_gene,CDR3aa,CDR3nt
-,TRBV23-1,TRBJ1-1,-,CASSQSHQDGDSEIMNTEAFF,TGCGCCAGCAGTCAATCGCACCAGGATGGGGACTCAGAGATAATGAACACTGAAGCTTTCTTT
-,TRBV3-1/TRBV3-2,TRBJ2-1,-,CASSQEGSGYYNEQFF,TGTGCCAGCAGCCAAGAAGGAAGCGGATACTACAATGAGCAGTTCTTC
-,TRBV2,TRBJ1-1,-,CASRTTEMNTEAFF,TGTGCCAGCAGAACGACAGAAATGAACACTGAAGCTTTCTTT
-,TRBV18,TRBJ1-1,TRBD1,CASSTQGQEAFF,TGTGCCAGCTCAACGCAGGGACAGGAAGCTTTCTTT
-,TRBV6-5,TRBJ1-3,TRBD1,CASISQGGYTIYF,TGTGCCAGCATTTCACAGGGGGGTTACACCATATATTTT
once,TRBV5-4,TRBJ2-2,-,CASSPGRPPGTGELFF,TGTGCCAGCAGCCCTGGACGACCACCGGGGACCGGGGAGCTGTTTTTT
once,TRBV3-1/TRBV3-2,TRBJ2-3,-,CASSAGQGTQYF,TGTGCCAGCAGCGCAGGTCAGGGGACGCAGTATTTT
once,TRBV11-3,TRBJ2-5,-,CASSLDEETAETQYF,TGTGCCAGCAGCTTAGATGAGGAGACCGCAGAGACCCAGTACTTC
once,TRBV6-2/TRBV6-3,TRBJ2-2,-,CASSYRQTGELFF,TGTGCCAGCAGTTACCGACAGACCGGGGAGCTGTTTTTT
-,TRBV6-5,TRBJ1-6,-,CASRSDSGGDSPLHF,TGTGCCAGCAGGTCAGACTCCGGGGGTGATTCACCCCTCCACTTT
-,TRBV28,TRBJ2-7,-,CASSFPRIGSYEQYF,TGTGCCAGCAGTTTTCCTCGGATTGGATCCTACGAGCAGTACTTC
-,TRBV10-1,TRBJ2-7,TRBD1,CASSGTGSGYEQYF,TGCGCCAGCAGTGGGACAGGGTCAGGCTACGAGCAGTACTTC
once,TRBV3-1/TRBV3-2,TRBJ1-3,-,CASSPSTDYSGNTIYF,TGTGCCAGCAGCCCATCGACAGACTACTCTGGAAACACCATATATTTT
-,TRBV2,TRBJ1-4,-,CASSEAVLGWNEKLFF,TGTGCCAGCAGCGAAGCGGTGCTGGGGTGGAATGAAAAACTGTTTTTT
-,TRBV29-1,TRBJ1-2,TRBD1,CSVYPGPGQGLSGHYGYTF,TGCAGCGTATACCCCGGTCCGGGACAGGGACTCTCAGGTCACTATGGCTACACCTTC
-,TRBV5-1,TRBJ1-2,TRBD1,CASSGTGDYGYTF,TGCGCCAGCAGCGGAACAGGGGACTATGGCTACACCTTC
-,TRBV4-1,TRBJ2-3,TRBD2,CASSQDLRAGVDTQYF,TGCGCCAGCAGCCAAGACCTCCGGGCGGGGGTGGATACGCAGTATTTT
-,TRBV19,TRBJ2-1,TRBD2,CASSIRAGGLPHEQFF,TGTGCCAGTAGTATACGAGCGGGGGGCCTCCCCCATGAGCAGTTCTTC
-,TRBV28,TRBJ1-6,-,CASTQGRSGNGPLHF,TGTGCCAGCACCCAGGGGCGGTCTGGTAATGGTCCCCTCCACTTT